A single sample gave rise to the 8 T cell receptor beta chains below, sequenced in a study of cytomegalovirus exposure and HLA in healthy donors (dated by TCRdb to about 2017). Library method: the immunoSEQ multiplex PCR assay. For the multiplex PCR, a mixture combining 60 forward primers for TCR Vbeta segments and 13 reverse primers for TCR Jbeta segments was used. TCRdb retrieved this table from immuneACCESS and kept in-frame rearrangements only. Not all clones are present; in checked studies, unresolved V genes account for under half, and no reason is known for the remainder. Within this sample are more than 150,000 clones, with more than 65% of them counted one time only. The ten largest make up 4.5% to 7.5% of the sample. The specimen sequenced was PBMCs. The source of these receptors is a woman aged 25 to 39 in good health and CMV-seropositive.

This chain connects TRBV9 to TRBJ2-3; TRBD1 might be the D (6 bases). This CDR3 contains 13 residues. V lost 1 base and J lost 6, with 9 bases in between. Looked up from germline, CDR1 is SGDLS and CDR2 is YYNGEE. CDR3 coding DNA: TGTGCCAGCAGCGTAACAGGGTCCGATACGCAGTATTTT. It is translated as CASSVTGSDTQYF.

This clone has just one count. J is TRBJ2-1 and V is TRBV7-9, with 9 bases fitting TRBD2. CDR3 length: 17 amino acids. Trimming took 5 bases from V and 0 from J; bases not matched to a gene: 8. Germline CDR1 reads SEHNR; CDR2 reads FQNEAQ (reference sequence). CDR3 residues: CASSPSGKPDSYNEQFF. CDR3 coding DNA: TGTGCCAGCAGCCCTAGCGGGAAGCCTGACTCCTACAATGAGCAGTTCTTC.

The gene calls are TRBV9 and TRBJ2-1, with 7 bases that match TRBD2. V gave up 2 bases and J gave up 8 bases; unmatched junction bases: 10. The CDR3 consists of 15 residues. Germline V gene sequence: CDR1 SGDLS, CDR2 YYNGEE. The CDR3 reads CASSVSLADKDEQFF. In nucleotides, the CDR3 is TGTGCCAGCAGCGTGTCGCTAGCGGATAAGGATGAGCAGTTCTTC.

This clone turned up a few times. The chain uses TRBV2 and TRBJ2-7; possibly TRBD1 or TRBD2 for D (7 bases each). V was shortened by 10 bases and J by 3 bases, with 19 bases between the two germline ends. The V gene's germline CDR1 is SNHLY and CDR2 FYNNEI. CDR3 length equals 14 residues. CDR3 in DNA: TGTGCCACCAGGGGGGGAGAGGGCCACTACGAGCAGTACTTC. Translated: CATRGGEGHYEQYF.

This clone showed up just a few times. The chain joins TRBV27 to TRBJ1-2; 7 nucleotides match TRBD1. This CDR3 has 15 amino acids. The V gene's germline CDR1 is MNHEY and CDR2 SMNVEV (reference sequence). V lost 0 bases to trimming and J lost 4 bases; unmatched junction nucleotides: 5. Here the CDR3 DNA reads TGTGCCAGCAGTTTATCACTCACAGGGGTCTATGGCTACACCTTC. It is translated as CASSLSLTGVYGYTF.

The V and J genes are TRBV6-5 and TRBJ2-1; D possibly corresponds to TRBD1 (6 bases). This CDR3 contains 15 residues. Germline V gene sequence: CDR1 MNHEY, CDR2 SVGAGI. Trimming left V 0 bases short and J 12 bases short, with 18 bases between. CDR3 loop: CASSYSGEQGAWQFF. The CDR3 DNA follows: TGTGCCAGCAGTTACTCGGGCGAACAGGGCGCGTGGCAGTTCTTC.

The genes are TRBV11-2 and TRBJ2-7; 9 bases line up with TRBD2. This CDR3 has 15 amino acids. The J segment lost 1 base and the V segment lost 5 bases, leaving 6 bases of the junction unmatched. CDR1 and CDR2 (germline): SGHAT, FQNNGV. The CDR3 nucleotides read TGTGCCAGCAGCGTACTAGCGGGCGGGTCCTACGAGCAGTACTTC. Its protein product is CASSVLAGGSYEQYF.

The chain carries TRBV7-9 and TRBJ2-5; TRBD2 matches at 11 bases. The DNA end is more similar to TRBJ2-7, so the J call may be wrong. Per germline, CDR1 SEHNR and CDR2 FQNEAQ (reference sequence). The CDR3 length is 14 residues. CDR3 protein: CASTGTSGNYEQYF. The CDR3, as DNA: TGTGCCAGCACGGGGACTAGCGGAAACTACGAGCAGTACTTC.